These T cell receptor beta chains were read from a single sample in a study of blood T cell repertoires in COVID-19. TCRdb keeps only in-frame clones here, not all; method: immunoSEQ multiplex PCR. The repertoire holds roughly 250,000 clones, with around 82% as singletons. Sequencing input: peripheral blood. These receptors came from a woman between 65 and 79 years old with acute or convalescent COVID-19. Each CDR3 is given with its conserved first and last residue. The D gene is left open where the match is weak. Clone size is given for some rows only: seen once, a few or many times, or a class if the clone is expanded.

j_call: TRBJ2-7
d_call: TRBD1
clone_size: .
v_call: TRBV10-3
cdr3_aa: CAISTGTGVIDEQYF
cdr3_nt: TGTGCCATCAGTACCGGGACAGGAGTTATCGACGAGCAGTACTTC

j_call: TRBJ2-1
d_call: TRBD1
clone_size: .
v_call: TRBV10-1
cdr3_aa: CASSPDRAGEQFF
cdr3_nt: TGCGCCAGCAGTCCGGACAGGGCTGGAGAGCAGTTCTTC

j_call: TRBJ1-2
d_call: .
clone_size: .
v_call: TRBV19
cdr3_aa: CATPGTGNYGYTF
cdr3_nt: TGTGCCACCCCCGGTACAGGGAACTATGGCTACACCTTC

j_call: TRBJ1-4
d_call: TRBD1
clone_size: .
v_call: TRBV7-9
cdr3_aa: CASSPRSPGTGVEKLFF
cdr3_nt: TGTGCCAGCAGCCCCCGGTCACCTGGGACAGGGGTCGAAAAACTGTTTTTT

j_call: TRBJ1-1
d_call: .
clone_size: .
v_call: TRBV29-1
cdr3_aa: CSAKDMAEAFF
cdr3_nt: TGCAGCGCCAAGGACATGGCTGAAGCTTTCTTT

j_call: TRBJ2-5
d_call: TRBD2
clone_size: .
v_call: TRBV5-5
cdr3_aa: CASSPMALAGQETQYF
cdr3_nt: TGTGCCAGCAGCCCAATGGCACTAGCGGGCCAAGAGACCCAGTACTTC

j_call: TRBJ1-2
d_call: .
clone_size: .
v_call: TRBV3-1/TRBV3-2
cdr3_aa: CASSQDRAQGRGYTF
cdr3_nt: TGTGCCAGCAGCCAAGATAGAGCACAGGGACGTGGCTACACCTTC

j_call: TRBJ1-6
d_call: .
clone_size: .
v_call: TRBV10-3
cdr3_aa: CAIGTLEGSPLHF
cdr3_nt: TGTGCCATCGGGACTCTGGAGGGTTCACCCCTCCACTTT

j_call: TRBJ2-5
d_call: .
clone_size: once
v_call: TRBV6-5
cdr3_aa: CASSFSGVKETQYF
cdr3_nt: TGTGCCAGCAGCTTCAGCGGAGTTAAAGAGACCCAGTACTTC

j_call: TRBJ1-1
d_call: .
clone_size: once
v_call: TRBV7-2
cdr3_aa: CASSLQGNTEAFF
cdr3_nt: TGTGCCAGCAGCTTACAGGGGAACACTGAAGCTTTCTTT

j_call: TRBJ2-1
d_call: TRBD2
clone_size: .
v_call: TRBV30
cdr3_aa: CAWSVRGLAGENEQFF
cdr3_nt: TGTGCCTGGAGTGTACGGGGACTAGCGGGGGAGAATGAGCAGTTCTTC

j_call: TRBJ1-5
d_call: .
clone_size: once
v_call: TRBV12-3/TRBV12-4
cdr3_aa: CASSLSLAQPQHF
cdr3_nt: TGTGCCAGCAGTTTAAGTTTGGCTCAGCCCCAGCATTTT

j_call: TRBJ2-2
d_call: .
clone_size: .
v_call: TRBV18
cdr3_aa: CASSQGRNTGELFF
cdr3_nt: TGTGCCAGCTCTCAGGGGCGGAACACCGGGGAGCTGTTTTTT

j_call: TRBJ1-2
d_call: TRBD1
clone_size: .
v_call: TRBV7-2
cdr3_aa: CASSFTGVKHGYTF
cdr3_nt: TGTGCCAGCAGCTTCACAGGGGTAAAACATGGCTACACCTTC

j_call: TRBJ1-4
d_call: TRBD1
clone_size: .
v_call: TRBV18
cdr3_aa: CASSPPGQLNEKLFF
cdr3_nt: TGTGCCAGCTCACCACCGGGACAGCTTAATGAAAAACTGTTTTTT

j_call: TRBJ1-1
d_call: TRBD1
clone_size: .
v_call: TRBV5-1
cdr3_aa: CASSQVGWTGPNTEAFF
cdr3_nt: TGCGCCAGCAGCCAAGTTGGTTGGACAGGACCGAACACTGAAGCTTTCTTT

j_call: TRBJ2-2
d_call: .
clone_size: .
v_call: TRBV7-2
cdr3_aa: CASSLARLSLANTGELFF
cdr3_nt: TGTGCCAGCAGCTTAGCGCGGCTCTCCTTGGCGAACACCGGGGAGCTGTTTTTT

j_call: TRBJ2-3
d_call: .
clone_size: .
v_call: TRBV6-5
cdr3_aa: CASSYTRGPTDTQYF
cdr3_nt: TGTGCCAGCAGTTATACCCGGGGTCCCACAGATACGCAGTATTTT

j_call: TRBJ1-1
d_call: .
clone_size: once
v_call: TRBV18
cdr3_aa: CASSPSGNTEAFF
cdr3_nt: TGTGCCAGCTCACCATCAGGGAACACTGAAGCTTTCTTT

j_call: TRBJ1-4
d_call: .
clone_size: .
v_call: TRBV3-1/TRBV3-2
cdr3_aa: CASSRDSATNEKLFF
cdr3_nt: TGTGCCAGCAGCCGAGACAGTGCAACTAATGAAAAACTGTTTTTT

j_call: TRBJ1-5
d_call: TRBD1
clone_size: .
v_call: TRBV7-2
cdr3_aa: CASSSPDRGMFNQPQHF
cdr3_nt: TGTGCCAGCAGCTCACCGGACAGGGGGATGTTCAATCAGCCCCAGCATTTT

j_call: TRBJ1-5
d_call: .
clone_size: few
v_call: TRBV4-2
cdr3_aa: CASSQGDSDNQPQHF
cdr3_nt: TGTGCCAGCAGCCAAGGTGACAGCGACAATCAGCCCCAGCATTTT

j_call: TRBJ1-5
d_call: .
clone_size: few
v_call: TRBV7-2
cdr3_aa: CASSLVDSYSNQPQHF
cdr3_nt: TGTGCCAGCAGCTTAGTGGACAGTTATAGCAATCAGCCCCAGCATTTT

j_call: TRBJ2-2
d_call: .
clone_size: .
v_call: TRBV10-2
cdr3_aa: CASSESTGYTGELFF
cdr3_nt: TGCGCCAGCAGTGAGTCGACAGGATACACCGGGGAGCTGTTTTTT

j_call: TRBJ2-1
d_call: TRBD2
clone_size: .
v_call: TRBV27
cdr3_aa: CASSLSSGGRYVSYNEQFF
cdr3_nt: TGTGCCAGCAGTTTATCTAGCGGGGGCCGATACGTCTCCTACAATGAGCAGTTCTTC

j_call: TRBJ1-2
d_call: TRBD1
clone_size: once
v_call: TRBV5-6
cdr3_aa: CASSLDRGPWGYTF
cdr3_nt: TGTGCCAGCAGCTTGGACAGGGGCCCTTGGGGCTACACCTTC

j_call: TRBJ1-1
d_call: .
clone_size: .
v_call: TRBV27
cdr3_aa: CASSLSGGAVMNTEAFF
cdr3_nt: TGTGCCAGCAGTTTATCAGGAGGCGCCGTAATGAACACTGAAGCTTTCTTT

j_call: TRBJ2-5
d_call: TRBD1
clone_size: .
v_call: TRBV6-2/TRBV6-3
cdr3_aa: CASSSPDRDQETQYF
cdr3_nt: TGTGCCAGCAGTAGTCCCGACAGGGACCAAGAGACCCAGTACTTC

j_call: TRBJ1-5
d_call: TRBD1
clone_size: once
v_call: TRBV2
cdr3_aa: CASRGTVLNNQPQHF
cdr3_nt: TGTGCCAGCAGGGGGACAGTTTTGAACAATCAGCCCCAGCATTTT

j_call: TRBJ1-1
d_call: .
clone_size: .
v_call: TRBV18
cdr3_aa: CASSPAVSANTEAFF
cdr3_nt: TGTGCCAGCTCACCTGCGGTATCGGCGAACACTGAAGCTTTCTTT

j_call: TRBJ1-5
d_call: .
clone_size: .
v_call: TRBV6-5
cdr3_aa: CASSYLLNQPQHF
cdr3_nt: TGTGCCAGCAGTTACCTCCTAAATCAGCCCCAGCATTTT

j_call: TRBJ2-1
d_call: .
clone_size: .
v_call: TRBV20-1
cdr3_aa: CSASGANFAYNEQFF
cdr3_nt: TGCAGTGCTAGTGGGGCTAACTTTGCCTACAATGAGCAGTTCTTC

j_call: TRBJ2-3
d_call: TRBD1
clone_size: .
v_call: TRBV9
cdr3_aa: CASSLPTGTDTQYF
cdr3_nt: TGTGCCAGCAGCCTACCGACAGGGACAGATACGCAGTATTTT

j_call: TRBJ2-2
d_call: TRBD2
clone_size: few
v_call: TRBV11-2
cdr3_aa: CASSLSGTSAGELFF
cdr3_nt: TGTGCCAGCAGCCTTTCCGGGACTAGTGCCGGGGAGCTGTTTTTT

j_call: TRBJ1-2
d_call: .
clone_size: .
v_call: TRBV3-1/TRBV3-2
cdr3_aa: CASSLRGDPDYGYTF
cdr3_nt: TGTGCCAGCAGCCTACGGGGGGATCCGGACTATGGCTACACCTTC

j_call: TRBJ2-1
d_call: TRBD2
clone_size: once
v_call: TRBV7-9
cdr3_aa: CASSPGLAGGILVF
cdr3_nt: TGTGCCAGCAGCCCTGGACTAGCGGGGGGGATTCTGGTCTTC

j_call: TRBJ2-7
d_call: TRBD1
clone_size: .
v_call: TRBV5-1
cdr3_aa: CASSLDRGRYEQYF
cdr3_nt: TGCGCCAGCAGCTTGGACAGGGGGCGGTACGAGCAGTACTTC

j_call: TRBJ1-1
d_call: TRBD1
clone_size: .
v_call: TRBV5-1
cdr3_aa: CASSLAADRTEAFF
cdr3_nt: TGCGCCAGCAGCTTGGCCGCGGACAGGACTGAAGCTTTCTTT

j_call: TRBJ2-7
d_call: .
clone_size: many
v_call: TRBV27
cdr3_aa: CASQMAIGGGLYEQYF
cdr3_nt: TGTGCCAGCCAGATGGCCATCGGGGGAGGCCTCTACGAGCAGTACTTC

j_call: TRBJ2-7
d_call: TRBD2
clone_size: .
v_call: TRBV5-6
cdr3_aa: CASSSSGRVGYEQYF
cdr3_nt: TGTGCCAGCAGCAGCTCAGGGAGGGTAGGTTACGAGCAGTACTTC